This TCR beta chain was sequenced during a study of technical replicates of blood from a few donors (dated 2017 in TCRdb). V has 5 bases trimmed and J has 2 bases trimmed; junction bases matching no gene number 14. CDR1 and CDR2, looked up from the germline V gene, are SGHTA and FQGNSA. From its cysteine to its phenylalanine, the CDR3 spans 18 amino acids. Just CDR3 DNA is preserved here, 54 bases in frame from base 1. Comment on this clone: Its recognized antigen is unknown. No base qualities exist here, and no much larger clone lies one base off it.

The method was the immunoSEQ multiplex PCR assay. This is the immuneACCESS table as TCRdb keeps it, with only in-frame sequences that have V and J called. A part of the clones is gone; compared with another copy, unresolved V genes explain less than half, and the rest is unexplained. Here the sample has some 64,000 clones; roughly 92% occur a single time. The top ten clonotypes cover about 4.5% of the sample. The V and J segments used are TRBV7-2 and TRBJ2-1, and 8 junction bases match TRBD2. The sample was PBMCs. This TCR derives from a human donor in good health. Some clones in this sample may be carry-over from other donors' samples. The CDR3 is CASSERGSGSWTYNEQFF. The DNA sequence is TGTGCCAGCAGCGAACGGGGGAGCGGGAGTTGGACCTACAATGAGCAGTTCTTC. Reference TRBV7-2 and TRBJ2-1 proteins supply the regions before and after the CDR3; the full variable domain is: GAGVSQSPSNKVTEKGKDVELRCDPISGHTALYWYRQSLGQGLEFLIYFQGNSAPDKSGLPSDRFSAERTGGSVSTLTIQRTQQEDSAVYLCASSERGSGSWTYNEQFFGPGTRLTVL.